One T cell receptor beta chain is described in this entry. CDR3 length equals 16 residues. Germline V gene data show CDR1 as MDHEN and CDR2 as SYDVKM. The V and J ends lost 4 bases and 0 bases, in that order; junction bases with no gene match: 5. The data derive from a study of blood T cell repertoires in COVID-19. Enrolled during active infection, Seattle patients were then followed longitudinally. The repertoire was sequenced with immunoSEQ multiplex PCR; TCRdb's copy has only in-frame clones and lacks some. The sample lists tens of thousands of clones, around 85% occurring once. The sequence derives from a man aged 50-60 years with COVID-19, enrolled during active disease. Sequenced input: peripheral blood. This chain uses TRBV28 with TRBJ2-1; 8 nucleotides agree with TRBD1. CDR3 bases: TGTGCCAGCAGTTCCTACAGGGGGAGCTCCTACAATGAGCAGTTCTTC. It encodes CASSSYRGSSYNEQFF.